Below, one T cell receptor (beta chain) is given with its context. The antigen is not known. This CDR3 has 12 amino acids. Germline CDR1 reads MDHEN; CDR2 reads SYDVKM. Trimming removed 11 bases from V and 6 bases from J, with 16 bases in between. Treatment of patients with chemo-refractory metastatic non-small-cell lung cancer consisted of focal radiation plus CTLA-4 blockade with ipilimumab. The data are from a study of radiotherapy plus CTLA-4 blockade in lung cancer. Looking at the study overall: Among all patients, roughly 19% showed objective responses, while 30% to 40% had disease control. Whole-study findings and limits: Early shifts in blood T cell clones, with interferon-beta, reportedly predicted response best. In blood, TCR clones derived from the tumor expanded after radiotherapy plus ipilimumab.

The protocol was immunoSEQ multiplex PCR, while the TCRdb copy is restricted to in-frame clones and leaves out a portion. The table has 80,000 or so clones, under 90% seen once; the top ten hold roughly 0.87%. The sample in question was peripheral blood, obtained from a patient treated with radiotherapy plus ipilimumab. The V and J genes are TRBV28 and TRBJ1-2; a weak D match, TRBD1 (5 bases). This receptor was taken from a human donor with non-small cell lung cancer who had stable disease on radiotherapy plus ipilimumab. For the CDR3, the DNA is TGTGCCGTCTCTGACGGGGCTCATGGCTACACCTTC. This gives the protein CAVSDGAHGYTF.